Below are 9 T cell receptor beta chains sequenced from a single sample in a study of blood T cell repertoires in COVID-19. Clones were sequenced by immunoSEQ multiplex PCR, and TCRdb holds only the in-frame ones, with some missing. The sample consists of 200,000 to 250,000 clones, 70% to 90% of them appearing once. What was sequenced was PBMCs or T cells enriched from blood (not recorded which). The receptors were sampled from a woman aged 40 to 50 with acute COVID-19.

The chain uses TRBV24-1 and TRBJ2-2; TRBD2 matches 7 bases. This CDR3 spans 15 amino acids. Unmatched junction bases numbered 5, after V lost 0 bases and J lost 8 bases. The germline gives CDR1 KGHDR, CDR2 SFDVKD. The CDR3 bases are TGTGCCACCAGTGATTTGGGGAGGGGATCTGGGGAGCTGTTTTTT. As protein: CATSDLGRGSGELFF.

This chain uses TRBV19 with TRBJ2-7; D may be TRBD2 (6 bases). The length of the CDR3 is 16 residues. V lost 6 bases to trimming and J lost 0 bases, with 18 bases between them. The germline V gene has CDR1 LNHDA and CDR2 SQIVND (reference sequence). Here the CDR3 reads CASSPQGLLPSYEQYF. In DNA form, the CDR3 reads TGTGCCAGTAGCCCCCAGGGACTTCTACCCTCCTACGAGCAGTACTTC.

The gene calls are TRBV18 and TRBJ2-5; TRBD1 matches at 7 bases. Germline V lookup: CDR1 KGHSH, CDR2 LQKENI. The J segment lost 4 bases and the V segment lost 2 bases, leaving 4 bases of the junction unmatched. CDR3 length equals 14 residues. This CDR3 is CASSPRGPRETQYF. Written as DNA, the CDR3 is TGTGCCAGCTCACCAAGGGGGCCACGAGAGACCCAGTACTTC.

V usage is TRBV28 and J usage is TRBJ1-2; a possible D gene is TRBD1 (5 bases). The CDR3 extends over 15 amino acids. Trimming shortened V by 5 bases and J by 7 bases, and 20 bases separated the two germline ends. Germline V lookup: CDR1 MDHEN, CDR2 SYDVKM. The CDR3 here is CASSPSRGAQLGYTF. CDR3 DNA sequence: TGTGCCAGCAGTCCGAGTAGGGGCGCCCAGCTTGGCTACACCTTC.

This clone was recorded a few times. Different DNA sequences within this sample yield the same CDR3. This rearrangement joins TRBV5-1 to TRBJ2-5; the match to TRBD2 covers 9 bases. Germline trimming cut 0 bases from V and 3 bases from J; bases unmatched to any gene: 0. CDR1 and CDR2 from the germline V gene are SGHRS and YFSETQ. The CDR3 sequence is 14 residues long. In DNA form, the CDR3 reads TGCGCCAGCAGCTTGGTAGCGGGGGAAGAGACCCAGTACTTC. It is translated as CASSLVAGEETQYF.

The chain is built from TRBV19 and TRBJ2-1; TRBD2 agrees at 11 bases. The CDR3 totals 15 residues. Germline V gene lookup returns CDR1 LNHDA and CDR2 SQIVND (reference sequence). J lost 8 bases, V lost 3 bases, and 6 bases had no gene match. The CDR3 DNA reads TGTGCCAGTAGTATCACTAGCGGGAGAATGCATGAGCAGTTCTTC. Encoded protein: CASSITSGRMHEQFF.

J is TRBJ2-1 and V is TRBV12-3 or TRBV12-4; D is perhaps TRBD2 (5 bases). There are 11 residues in the CDR3. Deletions cut 3 bases from V and 9 bases from J, with 6 bases between. This CDR3 reads CASSLRAEQFF. The CDR3 DNA reads TGTGCCAGCAGTTTGAGGGCTGAGCAGTTCTTC.

This clone has just a few counts. The chain carries TRBV12-3 or TRBV12-4 and TRBJ1-5; D might be TRBD1 (5 bases). The CDR3 length is 13 residues. V dropped 2 bases and J dropped 7 bases, with 9 bases sitting between them. The CDR3 region has the DNA TGTGCCAGCAGTTTATTGGAGGGGCAGCCCCAGCATTTT. This gives the protein CASSLLEGQPQHF.

The V call is TRBV3-1 (or the pseudogene TRBV3-2), the J call TRBJ1-2; 7 bases are a match to TRBD1. There are 17 residues in the CDR3. Germline lookup yields CDR1 LGHDT and CDR2 YNNKEL (reference sequence). J was trimmed by 7 bases and V by 2 bases; bases with no gene match: 16. The CDR3 reads CASSQWEQGGNDGGYTF. Here the CDR3 DNA reads TGTGCCAGCAGCCAATGGGAGCAGGGGGGTAATGACGGTGGCTACACCTTC.